This entry features one T cell receptor (beta chain) sequence. TCRdb keeps only in-frame clones here, not all; method: immunoSEQ multiplex PCR. The sample consists of some 80,000 clones, about 80% of them appearing once. This specimen comes from a study of blood T cell repertoires in COVID-19. The sequenced sample was peripheral blood. The clonotype originates from a man older than 75 with acute or convalescent COVID-19.

The DNA for the CDR3 is TGTGCCACCAGTGATGAGGAGGGGAAAAAAGAGACCCAGTACTTC. It yields the protein CATSDEEGKKETQYF. This chain connects TRBV24-1 to TRBJ2-5; the D gene is possibly TRBD2 (6 bases). Per germline, CDR1 KGHDR and CDR2 SFDVKD. The CDR3 is 15 residues long. The germline V and J ends were trimmed by 3 bases and 3 bases, with 13 bases remaining between them.